Presented here are 29 T cell receptor beta chains from one specimen sequenced in a study of T cell repertoires in cytomegalovirus infection. Using its own MiXCR run on the reads, TCRdb lists one record per CDR3 protein. The sample shows some 700,000 distinct CDR3 sequences, approximately 34% of them seen only once. The sample consisted of PBMCs. The receptors stem from a human donor in good health (CMV status not recorded). Some clones in this sample may be carry-over from other donors' samples.

This clonotype was seen just once. The chain uses TRBV6-1 and TRBJ2-7, with 11 bases fitting TRBD1. The germline CDR1 and CDR2 sequences are MNHNS and SASEGT. There are 14 residues in the CDR3. The J segment lost 6 bases and the V segment lost 6 bases, leaving 7 bases of the junction unmatched. CDR3 amino acids: CASRGTGGFIEQYF. CDR3 in DNA: TGTGCCAGCAGGGGGACAGGGGGTTTTATCGAGCAGTACTTC.

The chain is built from TRBV27 and TRBJ2-3; 13 nucleotides match TRBD2. Trimming at V came to 7 bases and at J to 4 bases, leaving 14 bases not matched to a gene. The V gene's germline CDR1 is MNHEY and CDR2 SMNVEV (reference sequence). CDR3 size: 18 residues. The CDR3 nucleotides read TGTGCCAGCAATTCTCACCCGGGACTAGCGGGAAGGGCAGATACGCAGTATTTT. Protein product: CASNSHPGLAGRADTQYF.

In DNA, the CDR3 is TGTGCCACCAGTGATCGGGGACTTAGCACAGATACGCAGTATTTT. Translated: CATSDRGLSTDTQYF. The chain joins TRBV24-1 to TRBJ2-3, with D maybe TRBD2 (6 bases). V was trimmed by 3 bases and J by 0 bases, leaving 9 bases between them. CDR1 and CDR2 (germline): KGHDR, SFDVKD. This CDR3 region has 15 residues.

This clonotype was seen a handful of times. This chain links TRBV11-2 with TRBJ2-5, with D tentatively TRBD2 (5 bases). Per the germline V gene, CDR1 is SGHAT and CDR2 is FQNNGV. This CDR3 is 16 amino acids long. The germline V and J ends were trimmed by 5 bases and 7 bases, with 23 bases remaining between them. DNA for the CDR3: TGTGCCAGCAGCCGCGCCGGGTCGATAGCGCTTGGGACCCAGTACTTC. Protein sequence: CASSRAGSIALGTQYF.

The J gene is TRBJ2-1, the V gene TRBV5-1; 10 bases map to TRBD1. The ends lost 3 bases at V and 5 bases at J; junction bases unmatched: 5. Germline values: CDR1 SGHRS, CDR2 YFSETQ. This CDR3 is 15 amino acids long. CDR3 in amino acids: CASSSRDRGDNEQFF. The CDR3 DNA sequence: TGCGCCAGCAGCTCAAGGGACAGGGGAGACAATGAGCAGTTCTTC.

This clonotype was counted a few times. This chain links TRBV6-5 with TRBJ2-3; D is unresolved. CDR1 and CDR2 from the germline V gene are MNHEY and SVGAGI. V lost 3 bases to trimming and J lost 4 bases, with 8 bases between them. This CDR3 is built from 13 residues. The DNA of the CDR3 is TGTGCCAGCAGTTATCTGTTTGCAGATACGCAGTATTTT. It codes for CASSYLFADTQYF.

The chain uses TRBV7-2 and TRBJ1-3; D uncertain. Germline loops: CDR1 SGHTA, CDR2 FQGNSA. CDR3 length: 16 residues. V dropped 5 bases and J dropped 0 bases, with 14 bases sitting between them. DNA for the CDR3: TGTGCCAGCAGCCACGCGGGCGGTTCCTCTGGAAACACCATATATTTT. This sequence encodes CASSHAGGSSGNTIYF.

The chain recombines TRBV12-3 or TRBV12-4 with TRBJ1-6; 7 nucleotides match TRBD1. Germline trimming cut 2 bases from V and 7 bases from J; bases unmatched to any gene: 11. This CDR3 region has 17 residues. The CDR3 DNA reads TGTGCCAGCAGTTTAAGGCAGGGTGGGGACAGCAATTCACCCCTCCACTTT. It is translated as CASSLRQGGDSNSPLHF.

V and J are TRBV27 and TRBJ1-2; 8 bases line up with TRBD1. The CDR3 spans 15 residues. V lost 5 bases and J lost 4; bases outside the gene matches: 9. Germline V gene lookup returns CDR1 MNHEY and CDR2 SMNVEV (reference sequence). CDR3 nucleotides: TGTGCCAGCAGTCCCTGGGGACAGGCCGGCTATGGCTACACCTTC. This encodes CASSPWGQAGYGYTF.

This clonotype showed up just a few times. Written as DNA, the CDR3 is TGTGCCAGTAGTAAAGTCCCTCAGGGTAACACCGGGGAGCTGTTTTTT. This sequence encodes CASSKVPQGNTGELFF. The genes are TRBV19 and TRBJ2-2, with D possibly matching TRBD1 (5 bases). V was pared by 4 bases and J by 2 bases, with 14 bases between. The CDR3 runs to 16 residues. CDR1 LNHDA and CDR2 SQIVND come from the germline V gene (reference sequence).

In its sample, this clonotype was seen a few times. The chain has TRBV15 and TRBJ2-7, with 11 bases matching TRBD2. V lost 1 base, J lost 4 bases, and 9 bases stayed unmatched. The length of the CDR3 is 17 residues. Germline CDR1 is LNHNV and CDR2 is YYDKDF (reference sequence). The CDR3 DNA follows: TGTGCCACCAGCAGAGCCCTGGGACTAGCGGCCCCATACGAGCAGTACTTC. Its protein is CATSRALGLAAPYEQYF.

The chain has TRBV7-3 and TRBJ2-7, with 10 nucleotides matching TRBD2. V dropped 5 bases and J dropped 5; count of bases not matched to a gene: 6. Germline CDR1 reads SGHTA; CDR2 reads FQGTGA. CDR3 length: 14 residues. CDR3 sequence (DNA): TGTGCCAGCAGCGTCAGCGGGGGGGCCGACGAGCAGTACTTC. Residues: CASSVSGGADEQYF.

This rearrangement joins TRBV4-1 to TRBJ2-1; a weak D match, TRBD2 (5 bases). Germline V gives CDR1 MGHRA, CDR2 YSYEKL. The CDR3 loop spans 17 amino acids. Deletions cut 1 base from V and 0 bases from J, with 13 bases between. The CDR3 here is CASSQVPLRASYNEQFF. The CDR3 bases are TGCGCCAGCAGCCAAGTTCCTTTGCGGGCCTCCTACAATGAGCAGTTCTTC.

In regard to this clonotype: This may come from a read error, since a much larger clone is one base off. CDR3 DNA: TGTGCCAGCAGACCCGACAGGGGGTCTGAAAACCTTCAGTACTTC. Residues: CASRPDRGSENLQYF. This chain joins TRBV7-2 and TRBJ2-4; 9 bases match TRBD1. This CDR3 has 15 amino acids. Germline assignment: CDR1 SGHTA and CDR2 FQGNSA.

This clonotype was counted only a few times. The chain joins TRBV11-1 to TRBJ2-1, with 7 bases identical to TRBD1. From germline, CDR1 is SGHAT and CDR2 FQDESV (reference sequence). The CDR3 totals 16 residues. V dropped 2 bases and J dropped 4; count of bases not matched to a gene: 8. The chain's CDR3 is CASSLLRGKSYNEQFF. The CDR3 DNA follows: TGTGCCAGCAGCTTACTCAGGGGGAAATCTTACAATGAGCAGTTCTTC. Full variable domain (outside the CDR3, taken from reference TRBV11-1 and TRBJ2-1): EAEVAQSPRYKITEKSQAVAFWCDPISGHATLYWYRQILGQGPELLVQFQDESVVDDSQLPKDRFSAERLKGVDSTLKIQPAELGDSAMYLCASSLLRGKSYNEQFFGPGTRLTVL.

The rearrangement joins TRBV2 to TRBJ2-2; a weak D match, TRBD2 (5 bases). CDR3 length: 15 residues. V lost 3 bases and J 9 bases, leaving 17 bases between the germline ends. The germline V gene encodes CDR1 SNHLY and CDR2 FYNNEI. The CDR3 nucleotides are TGTGCCAGCAGTGACCTCGGGGTTGAGAGTAGGGAGCTGTTTTTT. Residues: CASSDLGVESRELFF.

The chain joins TRBV7-4 to TRBJ2-3; no clear D. The CDR3 totals 12 residues. V lost 5 bases and J lost 2, with 5 bases in between. Per the germline V gene, CDR1 is SGHVT and CDR2 is SQSDAQ. For the CDR3, the DNA is TGTGCCAGCAGCATGTTCACAGATACGCAGTATTTT. Residues: CASSMFTDTQYF.

The V and J genes are TRBV12-3 or TRBV12-4 and TRBJ2-7, with TRBD1 matching over 8 bases. The V gene end was trimmed by 5 bases and the J gene end by 5 bases; junction bases not matched to a gene: 5. This CDR3 spans 13 amino acids. This CDR3 is CASSRTGPDEQYF. In DNA, the CDR3 is TGTGCCAGCAGTCGGACAGGGCCGGACGAGCAGTACTTC.

The chain recombines TRBV20-1 with TRBJ1-2, with 7 bases matching TRBD1. V was pared by 3 bases and J by 8 bases, with 6 bases of the junction left unmatched. CDR1 and CDR2 (germline): DFQATT, SNEGSKA (reference sequence). CDR3 length: 12 amino acids. This chain's CDR3 is CSASVEGAGYTF. CDR3 in DNA: TGCAGTGCTAGCGTAGAGGGGGCAGGCTACACCTTC.

In its sample, this clonotype was seen many times. The rearrangement links TRBV12-3 or TRBV12-4 to TRBJ1-5; D is perhaps TRBD1 (6 bases). The V gene lost 5 bases and the J gene lost 1 base, with 12 bases spanning the gap. This CDR3 comprises 15 residues. CDR3 amino acids: CASSPTGQSNQPQHF. The CDR3 DNA is TGTGCCAGCAGTCCTACAGGGCAAAGCAATCAGCCCCAGCATTTT.

V usage is TRBV28 and J usage is TRBJ2-7, with 8 bases matching TRBD1. The trim removed 5 bases at V and 1 base at J, leaving 13 bases unmatched. The CDR3 sequence is 17 residues long. Germline CDR1 reads MDHEN; CDR2 reads SYDVKM. The CDR3 DNA sequence: TGTGCCAGCAGTCCGGGACAGGTGTTTGATTTGTCCTACGAGCAGTACTTC. It encodes CASSPGQVFDLSYEQYF.

The CDR3 DNA follows: TGTGCCTCATGGAGGGGACTAGCGGGAGGTCAGCAGTACTTC. Protein product: CASWRGLAGGQQYF. The gene calls are TRBV27 and TRBJ2-7; TRBD2 agrees at 15 bases. This CDR3 is built from 14 residues. After removal of 11 bases from V and 8 bases from J, the junction contained 10 bases not matched to a gene. Germline CDR1 is MNHEY and CDR2 is SMNVEV (reference sequence).

This clonotype was counted between two and nine times. This chain links TRBV7-9 with TRBJ2-1; 10 bases fit TRBD2. Trimming at V came to 5 bases and at J to 4 bases, leaving 26 bases not matched to a gene. The CDR3 loop spans 22 amino acids. Germline CDR1 is SEHNR and CDR2 is FQNEAQ (reference sequence). CDR3 in amino acids: CASSLRSRVSRLGTSAYNEQFF. The CDR3 DNA sequence: TGTGCCAGCAGCCTTAGAAGTCGAGTATCGCGTCTCGGGACTAGCGCATACAATGAGCAGTTCTTC.

The chain couples TRBV7-3 to TRBJ1-1; D might be TRBD1 (6 bases). This CDR3 spans 14 amino acids. The V end lost 4 bases, the J end lost 1 base, and 10 bases lay between the germline ends. Germline CDR1 and CDR2: SGHTA and FQGTGA. The CDR3 reads CASSSGERNTEAFF. CDR3 in DNA: TGTGCCAGCAGCTCAGGGGAGAGGAACACTGAAGCTTTCTTT.

This clonotype was counted a few times. This chain joins TRBV7-9 and TRBJ1-4; D is undetermined. CDR3 length: 15 residues. Trimming stripped 9 bases from V and 6 bases from J, with 20 bases between. Germline-derived CDR1 and CDR2 are SEHNR and FQNEAQ (reference sequence). The CDR3 loop reads CASSVWRTYDEKLFF. The CDR3 DNA reads as TGTGCCAGTTCGGTGTGGCGGACTTATGATGAAAAACTGTTTTTT.

This clonotype was recorded many times. The genes are TRBV7-6 and TRBJ2-3; D remains unclear. Germline CDR1 reads SGHVS; CDR2 reads FNYEAQ. The V end lost 3 bases, the J end lost 0 bases, and 10 bases lay between the germline ends. This CDR3 has 15 residues. The CDR3 loop reads CASSLRPASTDTQYF. The CDR3 DNA follows: TGTGCCAGCAGCTTGCGCCCGGCTAGCACAGATACGCAGTATTTT.

The CDR3 protein is CASSLVGLAFHEQYF. In DNA, the CDR3 is TGTGCCAGCAGCTTAGTAGGGCTAGCATTCCACGAGCAGTACTTC. The V and J genes are TRBV7-2 and TRBJ2-7, with a weak D call TRBD2 (5 bases). Trimming took off 1 base at V and 5 bases at J, with 15 bases between the two ends. CDR1 is SGHTA, CDR2 FQGNSA, per germline. The CDR3 runs 15 residues.

This clonotype turned up a few times. V usage is TRBV28 and J usage is TRBJ2-3, with unresolved D. The V end lost 6 bases, the J end lost 4 bases, and 11 bases lay between the germline ends. Germline loops: CDR1 MDHEN, CDR2 SYDVKM. This CDR3 is 13 amino acids long. DNA of the CDR3: TGTGCCAGCAGCCCCTTTCGGGCAGATACGCAGTATTTT. Protein sequence: CASSPFRADTQYF.

Concerning this clonotype: Mismatch with germline at one junction end may stem from a read error. The CDR3 bases are TGTGCCAGCAGCTCGGACTCGGGAGGATACAAAGAGCAGTTCTTC. The encoded protein is CASSSDSGGYKEQFF. The chain links TRBV7-2 to TRBJ2-1; TRBD2 agrees at 7 bases. The CDR3 extends over 15 amino acids. Germline V gives CDR1 SGHTA, CDR2 FQGNSA.